This TCR beta chain comes out of a study of identical twins. To note about this clonotype: At one boundary the junction diverges from the germline segment, which might be a read error.

TCRdb re-called the 5' RACE reads with MiXCR, one entry per CDR3 protein. The table lists roughly 250,000 distinct CDR3 sequences, roughly 13% of them singletons, with around 9% in the top ten. Germline lookup yields CDR1 SGHTA and CDR2 FQGNSA. CDR3 length: 13 residues. The receptor's source is a woman under 30 in good health. The chain is built from TRBV7-2 and TRBJ2-7; D assignment may be TRBD1 or TRBD2 (6 bases each). Sequencing was carried out using memory (CD45RO+) T cells sorted from blood. This chain's CDR3 is CASSLDRRAEQHF. As DNA, the CDR3 is TGTGCCAGCAGCCTAGACAGGAGGGCCGAGCAGCACTTC.